The clone carrying this T cell receptor beta chain has a count of ten or more. One entry per CDR3 protein, called by TCRdb with MiXCR from the RT-PCR reads. The sample yields a few hundred thousand distinct CDR3 sequences, 11% to 15% seen once. J lost 9 bases, V lost 6 bases, and 11 bases had no gene match. The CDR3 length is 13 residues. CDR1 is DFQATT and CDR2 is SNEGSKA in the germline V gene (reference sequence). The data stem from a study of patients and donors after allogeneic stem cell transplantation. The TCR was taken from a human donor who was either an allogeneic HSCT recipient or a stem cell or donor lymphocyte infusion donor (not recorded which). It is not recorded whose cells these are; they may come from a transplant donor. The chain carries TRBV20-1 and TRBJ2-1; 7 nucleotides align to TRBD2. Sequencing input: blood, either unsorted or a sorted T cell fraction (not recorded which). CDR3 region: CSALRDYFGEQFF. DNA of the CDR3: TGCAGTGCCCTCCGGGACTACTTCGGTGAGCAGTTCTTC.